Reported below is one T cell receptor (beta chain). The sample is drawn from a study of CD8+ T cells in alopecia areata. After isolation, RNA underwent reverse transcription to generate cDNA as the sequencing template. Clones were read by immunoSEQ multiplex PCR, and TCRdb kept only the in-frame ones, dropping some. The sample shows 95,000 to 120,000 clones, approximately 59% of them seen only once. The germline V and J ends were trimmed by 1 base and 2 bases, with 15 bases remaining between them. The CDR3 is 16 residues long. Germline values: CDR1 SGHDT, CDR2 YYEEEE. The V call is TRBV5-6, the J call TRBJ2-5, with a weak D call TRBD2 (6 bases). The sequencing sample was made of CD8+ T cells sorted from blood. This receptor was identified in a human donor in good health. The CDR3 protein is CASSLLGLRFQETQYF. The CDR3 region has the DNA TGTGCCAGCAGCTTGCTGGGACTCCGATTTCAAGAGACCCAGTACTTC. Filled out from reference TRBV5-6 and TRBJ2-5, the complete variable domain reads DAGVTQSPTHLIKTRGQQVTLRCSPKSGHDTVSWYQQALGQGPQFIFQYYEEEERQRGNFPDRFSGHQFPNYSSELNVNALLLGDSALYLCASSLLGLRFQETQYFGPGTRLLVL.